This T cell receptor (beta chain) was identified in a study of blood T cell repertoires in COVID-19. Turning to the study itself: Researchers got acute and convalescent COVID-19 samples from the United States, Italy and Spain. PBMCs, B-cell-depleted T cells, or T cells were the source of the cDNA or gDNA that made up the material.

As processed by the authors: From reference gene primer amplification, estimates of nucleated cell counts were derived. Libraries were prepared by immunoSEQ multiplex PCR; TCRdb keeps only in-frame clonotypes and omits some of them. That table gives V, J and clone size, and the DNA gave D and trimming. The data contain 80,000 to 95,000 clones, around 90% of them singletons. The CDR3 covers 13 residues. With 6 bases removed from V and 8 bases from J, the gap between germline ends came to 14 bases. CDR1 SNHLY and CDR2 FYNNEI come from the germline V gene. Input material: peripheral blood. The chain carries TRBV2 and TRBJ1-5; the D gene is possibly TRBD1 (5 bases). The sequence was obtained from a human donor with active COVID-19. The donor label of this sample is uncertain. Here the CDR3 reads CASSRGWEEPQHF. CDR3 bases: TGTGCCAGCAGCCGGGGGTGGGAGGAGCCCCAGCATTTT.